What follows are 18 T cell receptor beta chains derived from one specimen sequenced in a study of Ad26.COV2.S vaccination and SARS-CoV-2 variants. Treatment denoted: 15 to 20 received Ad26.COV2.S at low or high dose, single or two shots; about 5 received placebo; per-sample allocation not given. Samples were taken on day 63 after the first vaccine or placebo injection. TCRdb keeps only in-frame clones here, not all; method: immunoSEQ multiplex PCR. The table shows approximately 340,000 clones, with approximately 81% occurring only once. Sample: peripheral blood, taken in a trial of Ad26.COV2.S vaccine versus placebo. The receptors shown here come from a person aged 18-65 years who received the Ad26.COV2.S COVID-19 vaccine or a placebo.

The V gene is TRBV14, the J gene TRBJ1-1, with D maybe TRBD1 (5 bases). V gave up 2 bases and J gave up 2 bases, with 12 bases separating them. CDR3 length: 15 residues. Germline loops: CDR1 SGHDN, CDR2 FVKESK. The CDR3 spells CASSQPKRGNTEAFF. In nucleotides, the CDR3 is TGTGCCAGCAGCCAACCCAAGCGGGGCAACACTGAAGCTTTCTTT.

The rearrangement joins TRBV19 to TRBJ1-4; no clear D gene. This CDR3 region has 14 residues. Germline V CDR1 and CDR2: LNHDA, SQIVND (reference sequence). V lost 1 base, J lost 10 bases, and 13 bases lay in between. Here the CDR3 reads CASSIAGRTGKLFF. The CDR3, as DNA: TGTGCCAGTAGTATAGCTGGGCGAACGGGAAAACTGTTTTTT. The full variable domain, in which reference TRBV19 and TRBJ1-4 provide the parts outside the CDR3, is DGGITQSPKYLFRKEGQNVTLSCEQNLNHDAMYWYRQDPGQGLRLIYYSQIVNDFQKGDIAEGYSVSREKKESFPLTVTSAQKNPTAFYLCASSIAGRTGKLFFGSGTQLSVL.

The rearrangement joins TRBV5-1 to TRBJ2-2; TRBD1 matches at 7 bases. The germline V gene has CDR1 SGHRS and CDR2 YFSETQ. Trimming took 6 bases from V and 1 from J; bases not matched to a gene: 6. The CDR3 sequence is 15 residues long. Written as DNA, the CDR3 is TGCGCCAGCACCAAGACAGGGATGAACACCGGGGAGCTGTTTTTT. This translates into CASTKTGMNTGELFF.

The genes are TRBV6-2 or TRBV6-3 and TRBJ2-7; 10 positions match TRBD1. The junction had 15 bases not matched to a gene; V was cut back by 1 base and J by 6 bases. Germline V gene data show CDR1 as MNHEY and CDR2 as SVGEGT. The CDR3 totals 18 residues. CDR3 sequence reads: CASSYYRATGTGVREQYF. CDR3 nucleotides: TGTGCCAGCAGTTACTATCGCGCTACCGGGACAGGGGTACGCGAGCAGTACTTC.

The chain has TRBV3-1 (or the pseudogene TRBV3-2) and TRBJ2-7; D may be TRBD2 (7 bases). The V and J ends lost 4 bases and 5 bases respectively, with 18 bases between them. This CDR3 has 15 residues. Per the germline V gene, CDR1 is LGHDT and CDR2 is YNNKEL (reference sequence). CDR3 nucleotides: TGTGCCAGCAGCCTCGAGGGGGGGAGTACCGACGAGCAGTACTTC. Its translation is CASSLEGGSTDEQYF.

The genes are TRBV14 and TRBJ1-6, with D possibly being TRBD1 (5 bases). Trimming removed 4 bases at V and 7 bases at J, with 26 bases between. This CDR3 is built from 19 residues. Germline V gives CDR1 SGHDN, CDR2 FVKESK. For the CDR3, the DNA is TGTGCCAGCAGCCCCTATGGGGGGTTTGGGTCCAGAAGGAATTCACCCCTCCACTTT. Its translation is CASSPYGGFGSRRNSPLHF.

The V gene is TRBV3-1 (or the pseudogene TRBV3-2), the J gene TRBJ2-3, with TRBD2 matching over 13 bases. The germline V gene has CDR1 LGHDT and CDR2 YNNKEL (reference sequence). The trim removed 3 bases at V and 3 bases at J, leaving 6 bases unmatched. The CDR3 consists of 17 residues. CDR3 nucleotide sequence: TGTGCCAGCAGCCACCTACTAGCGGGAGGGCGGACAGATACGCAGTATTTT. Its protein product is CASSHLLAGGRTDTQYF.

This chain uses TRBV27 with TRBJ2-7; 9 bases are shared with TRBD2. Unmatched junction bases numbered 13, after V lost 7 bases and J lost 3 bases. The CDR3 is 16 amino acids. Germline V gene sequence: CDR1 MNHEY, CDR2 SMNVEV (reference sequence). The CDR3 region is CASKGHSGSPIYEQYF. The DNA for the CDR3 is TGTGCCAGCAAGGGGCATAGCGGGAGCCCTATCTACGAGCAGTACTTC.

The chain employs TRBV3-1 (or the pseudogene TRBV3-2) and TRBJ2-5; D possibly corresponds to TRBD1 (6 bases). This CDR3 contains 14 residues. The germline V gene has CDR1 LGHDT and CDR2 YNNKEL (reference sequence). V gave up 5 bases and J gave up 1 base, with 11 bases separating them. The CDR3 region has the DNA TGTGCCAGCAGCAGCCGGACAGCCCAAGAGACCCAGTACTTC. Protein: CASSSRTAQETQYF.

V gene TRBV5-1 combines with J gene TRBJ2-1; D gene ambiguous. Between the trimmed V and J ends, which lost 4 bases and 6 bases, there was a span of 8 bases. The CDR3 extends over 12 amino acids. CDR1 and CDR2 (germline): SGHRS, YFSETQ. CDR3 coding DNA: TGCGCCAGCAGCAAGACAACCAATGAGCAGTTCTTC. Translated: CASSKTTNEQFF.

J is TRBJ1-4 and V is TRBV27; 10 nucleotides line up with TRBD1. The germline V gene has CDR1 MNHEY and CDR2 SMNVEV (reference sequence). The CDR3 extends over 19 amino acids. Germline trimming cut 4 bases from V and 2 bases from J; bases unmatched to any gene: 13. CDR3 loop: CASSSLRQGASGTNEKLFF. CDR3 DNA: TGTGCCAGCAGTTCCCTCCGACAGGGGGCGAGTGGTACTAATGAAAAACTGTTTTTT.

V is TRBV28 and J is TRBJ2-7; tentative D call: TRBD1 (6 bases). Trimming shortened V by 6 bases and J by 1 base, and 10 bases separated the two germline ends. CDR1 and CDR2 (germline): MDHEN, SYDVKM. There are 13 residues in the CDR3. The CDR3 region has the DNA TGTGCCAGCAGGGGGGCACCTTCCTACGAGCAGTACTTC. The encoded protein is CASRGAPSYEQYF. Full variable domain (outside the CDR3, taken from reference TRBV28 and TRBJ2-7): DVKVTQSSRYLVKRTGEKVFLECVQDMDHENMFWYRQDPGLGLRLIYFSYDVKMKEKGDIPEGYSVSREKKERFSLILESASTNQTSMYLCASRGAPSYEQYFGPGTRLTVT.

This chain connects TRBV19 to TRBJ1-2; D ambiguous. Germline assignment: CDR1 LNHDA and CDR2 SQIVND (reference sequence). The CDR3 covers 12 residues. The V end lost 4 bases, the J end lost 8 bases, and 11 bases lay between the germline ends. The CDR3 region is CASSTELGGYTF. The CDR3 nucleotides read TGTGCCAGTAGTACCGAACTAGGAGGCTACACCTTC.

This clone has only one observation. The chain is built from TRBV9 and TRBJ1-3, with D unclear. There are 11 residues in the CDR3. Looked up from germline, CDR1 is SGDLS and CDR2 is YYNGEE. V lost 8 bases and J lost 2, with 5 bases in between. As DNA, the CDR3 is TGTGCCAGTGGGCCTGGAAACACCATATATTTT. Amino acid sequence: CASGPGNTIYF.

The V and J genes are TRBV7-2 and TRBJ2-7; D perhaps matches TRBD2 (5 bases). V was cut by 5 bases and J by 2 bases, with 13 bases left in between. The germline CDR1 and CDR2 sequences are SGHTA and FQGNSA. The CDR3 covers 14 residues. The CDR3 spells CASSRVGSTYEQYF. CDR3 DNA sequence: TGTGCCAGCAGCCGCGTGGGGAGCACCTACGAGCAGTACTTC. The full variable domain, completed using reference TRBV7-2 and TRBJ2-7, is GAGVSQSPSNKVTEKGKDVELRCDPISGHTALYWYRQSLGQGLEFLIYFQGNSAPDKSGLPSDRFSAERTGGSVSTLTIQRTQQEDSAVYLCASSRVGSTYEQYFGPGTRLTVT.

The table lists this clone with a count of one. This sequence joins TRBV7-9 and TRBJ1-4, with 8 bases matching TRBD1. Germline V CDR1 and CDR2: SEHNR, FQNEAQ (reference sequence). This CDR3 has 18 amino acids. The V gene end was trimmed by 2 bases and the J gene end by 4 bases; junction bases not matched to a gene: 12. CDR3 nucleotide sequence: TGTGCCAGCAGCTTACAAGAGACAGGGGCGCTCCGTAATGAAAAACTGTTTTTT. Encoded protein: CASSLQETGALRNEKLFF.

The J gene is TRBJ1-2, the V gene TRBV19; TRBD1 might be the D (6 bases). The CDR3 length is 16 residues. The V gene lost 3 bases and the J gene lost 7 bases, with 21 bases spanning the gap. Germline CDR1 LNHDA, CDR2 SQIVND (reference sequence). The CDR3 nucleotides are TGTGCCAGTAGTATCCTAAACCTACAGGGTTCACGTGGCTACACCTTC. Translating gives CASSILNLQGSRGYTF.

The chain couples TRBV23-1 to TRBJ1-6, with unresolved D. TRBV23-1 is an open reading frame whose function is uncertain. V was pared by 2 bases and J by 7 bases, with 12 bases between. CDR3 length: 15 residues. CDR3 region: CASSQLEKRNSPLHF. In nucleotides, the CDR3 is TGCGCCAGCAGTCAACTAGAGAAGAGAAATTCACCCCTCCACTTT.